These T cell receptor beta chains were read from a single sample in a study of neoadjuvant anti-PD-1 for oral cavity cancer. This table comes from immunoSEQ multiplex PCR, and its TCRdb copy is limited to in-frame clones, with some not included. The sample carries fewer than 90,000 clones, more than 80% recorded once. This material consisted of PBMCs, taken before nivolumab (anti-PD-1) treatment. The receptors were sampled from a person between 40 and 79 years old with oral cavity squamous cell carcinoma. The CDR3 runs from the conserved cysteine through the conserved F or W. Each record gives: D gene, CDR3 length, clone size, J gene, V gene, CDR3 DNA, CDR3 protein. A D gene is named only where the DNA matches it firmly. Only part of the rows carry a size: once, few, many, or a class if the clone is expanded.

D: NA; length: 16; size: NA; J: TRBJ2-1; V: TRBV2; DNA: TGTGCCAGCAGTTCTCTAGCGCCCTCCTATTACAATGAGCAGTTCTTC; CDR3: CASSSLAPSYYNEQFF
D: NA; length: 13; size: NA; J: TRBJ1-2; V: TRBV29-1; DNA: TGCAGCGTTGGACGGGCCTCTAACTATGGCTACACCTTC; CDR3: CSVGRASNYGYTF
D: TRBD1; length: 16; size: NA; J: TRBJ2-1; V: TRBV6-5; DNA: TGTGCCAGCAGTTTGACGCCGGGACAGGGGAGAAATGAGCAGTTCTTC; CDR3: CASSLTPGQGRNEQFF
D: NA; length: 15; size: few; J: TRBJ1-1; V: TRBV18; DNA: TGTGCCAGCTCACCACTACGAGGGGGGGTAACTGAAGCTTTCTTT; CDR3: CASSPLRGGVTEAFF
D: TRBD1; length: 12; size: NA; J: TRBJ1-2; V: TRBV10-3; DNA: TGTGCCATCAACCCAGGGGGGGGAGGATACACCTTC; CDR3: CAINPGGGGYTF
D: NA; length: 17; size: NA; J: TRBJ1-3; V: TRBV30; DNA: TGTGCCTGGAGCTCGGCGCTAGCGGGAGCGAGGGGAAACACCATATATTTT; CDR3: CAWSSALAGARGNTIYF
D: NA; length: 15; size: NA; J: TRBJ1-2; V: TRBV27; DNA: TGTGCCAGCAGGTCCAGACCGGGGCTAGAATATGGCTACACCTTC; CDR3: CASRSRPGLEYGYTF
D: NA; length: 17; size: NA; J: TRBJ1-4; V: TRBV7-9; DNA: TGTGCCAGCAGCCGTCGGGCGGGGGATGCAACTAATGAAAAACTGTTTTTT; CDR3: CASSRRAGDATNEKLFF
D: TRBD1; length: 12; size: NA; J: TRBJ1-3; V: TRBV6-1; DNA: TGTGCCACCAGGGGGCACGGAAACACCATATATTTT; CDR3: CATRGHGNTIYF
D: NA; length: 14; size: NA; J: TRBJ1-5; V: TRBV6-5; DNA: TGTGCCAGCAGTTACGAGGGATCAGGGCAGCCCCAGCATTTT; CDR3: CASSYEGSGQPQHF
D: TRBD2; length: 15; size: NA; J: TRBJ2-7; V: TRBV10-2; DNA: TGCGCCAGCAGTGAGTCCGGGGGGAGTGGCAACGAGCAGTACTTC; CDR3: CASSESGGSGNEQYF
D: NA; length: 13; size: NA; J: TRBJ2-2; V: TRBV5-5; DNA: TGTGCCAGCAGACCGAGGGGGGCCGGGGAGCTGTTTTTT; CDR3: CASRPRGAGELFF
D: NA; length: 14; size: NA; J: TRBJ1-5; V: TRBV30; DNA: TGTGCCTGGAGTGAGGGAAGTGGGAATCAGCCCCAGCATTTT; CDR3: CAWSEGSGNQPQHF
D: NA; length: 13; size: NA; J: TRBJ2-5; V: TRBV7-2; DNA: TGTGCCAGCAGCCCCGGACCAACGGGGACCCAGTACTTC; CDR3: CASSPGPTGTQYF
D: NA; length: 11; size: once; J: TRBJ2-7; V: TRBV28; DNA: TGTGCCAGCAGTTTAGTATACGAGCAGTACTTC; CDR3: CASSLVYEQYF
D: NA; length: 15; size: few; J: TRBJ1-2; V: TRBV6-5; DNA: TGTGCCAGCAGTAACTCCGGGTTGAGCCTCTATGGCTACACCTTC; CDR3: CASSNSGLSLYGYTF
D: TRBD2; length: 17; size: NA; J: TRBJ2-1; V: TRBV5-6; DNA: TGTGCCAGCAGTTACACCCCTCTAGCGGGAGGACCCAATGAGCAGTTCTTC; CDR3: CASSYTPLAGGPNEQFF
D: NA; length: 15; size: NA; J: TRBJ2-3; V: TRBV5-4; DNA: TGTGCCAGCAGCCCCGGGATCTGGAGCACAGATACGCAGTATTTT; CDR3: CASSPGIWSTDTQYF
D: TRBD1; length: 17; size: NA; J: TRBJ1-4; V: TRBV5-6; DNA: TGTGCCAGCAGCTTGCCCAACACAGGGGGACCTAATGAAAAACTGTTTTTT; CDR3: CASSLPNTGGPNEKLFF
D: TRBD2; length: 16; size: NA; J: TRBJ2-1; V: TRBV6-6; DNA: TGTGCCAGCAGAAATCCCGGGACTAGCGGGGCCAATGAGCAGTTCTTC; CDR3: CASRNPGTSGANEQFF
D: NA; length: 14; size: NA; J: TRBJ1-2; V: TRBV5-4; DNA: TGTGCCAGCAGCTTGGCTGGACGGGACTATGGCTACACCTTC; CDR3: CASSLAGRDYGYTF
D: TRBD2; length: 16; size: NA; J: TRBJ2-7; V: TRBV7-2; DNA: TGTGCCAGCAGCTTAGCCGGACTAGCGGGGGCCTACGAGCAGTACTTC; CDR3: CASSLAGLAGAYEQYF
D: NA; length: 12; size: few; J: TRBJ2-5; V: TRBV5-6; DNA: TGTGCCAGCAGCTTGGGACTGAAGACCCAGTACTTC; CDR3: CASSLGLKTQYF
D: NA; length: 14; size: NA; J: TRBJ1-5; V: TRBV6-1; DNA: TGTGCCAGCGACGTGGGAAATAGCAATCAGCCCCAGCATTTT; CDR3: CASDVGNSNQPQHF
D: NA; length: 13; size: NA; J: TRBJ2-7; V: TRBV5-4; DNA: TGTGCCAGCAGCTTGTGGAACTCCTACGAGCAGTACTTC; CDR3: CASSLWNSYEQYF
D: NA; length: 12; size: few; J: TRBJ1-5; V: TRBV7-2; DNA: TGTGCCAGCAGCCAGAAGAGCGGGCCCCAGCATTTT; CDR3: CASSQKSGPQHF
D: NA; length: 13; size: NA; J: TRBJ1-2; V: TRBV27; DNA: TGTGCCAGCAGCCCGCAGGGTAACTATGGCTACACCTTC; CDR3: CASSPQGNYGYTF
D: TRBD1; length: 15; size: NA; J: TRBJ2-5; V: TRBV5-4; DNA: TGTGCCAGCAGCAAAACGGCAGGGGGCATGGAGACCCAGTACTTC; CDR3: CASSKTAGGMETQYF
D: TRBD1; length: 13; size: NA; J: TRBJ2-7; V: TRBV9; DNA: TGTGCCAGCAGTCGACAGGGGGCTTACGAGCAGTACTTC; CDR3: CASSRQGAYEQYF
D: NA; length: 14; size: NA; J: TRBJ1-1; V: TRBV5-6; DNA: TGTGCCAGCAGCCCGACAGGACGAGGGACTGAAGCTTTCTTT; CDR3: CASSPTGRGTEAFF
D: NA; length: 15; size: NA; J: TRBJ2-7; V: TRBV4-2; DNA: TGTGCCAGCAGCCAAGGGGGGGGGCTGCCCTACGAGCAGTACTTC; CDR3: CASSQGGGLPYEQYF
D: NA; length: 15; size: NA; J: TRBJ2-7; V: TRBV10-3; DNA: TGTGCCATCAGTGTTGGGGACTCTAAGTTCTACGAGCAGTACTTC; CDR3: CAISVGDSKFYEQYF
D: NA; length: 13; size: NA; J: TRBJ2-5; V: TRBV10-3; DNA: TGTGCCATCAGCGGGGGTCAGGAAGAGACCCAGTACTTC; CDR3: CAISGGQEETQYF
D: NA; length: 13; size: NA; J: TRBJ2-1; V: TRBV6-6; DNA: TGTGCCGCAACAGGGTTCTCCTACAATGAGCAGTTCTTC; CDR3: CAATGFSYNEQFF
D: NA; length: 15; size: NA; J: TRBJ2-1; V: TRBV11-1; DNA: TGTGCCAGCAGCTTAGCGCTTTACTCCAGGGACCAGCAGTTCTTC; CDR3: CASSLALYSRDQQFF
D: TRBD2; length: 17; size: NA; J: TRBJ2-2; V: TRBV25-1; DNA: TGTGCCAGCAGTGGGACTAGCGGGAGTGGGTACACCGGGGAGCTGTTTTTT; CDR3: CASSGTSGSGYTGELFF
D: NA; length: 16; size: NA; J: TRBJ1-1; V: TRBV2; DNA: TGTGCCAGCAGTGAGTGGGCAGGGTGGGGATACACTGAAGCTTTCTTT; CDR3: CASSEWAGWGYTEAFF
D: NA; length: 11; size: NA; J: TRBJ2-1; V: TRBV6-5; DNA: TGTGCCAGCAGCCGGTGGGGGGAGCAGTTCTTC; CDR3: CASSRWGEQFF
D: NA; length: 14; size: NA; J: TRBJ2-7; V: TRBV14; DNA: TGTGCCAGCAGCCGAGGACAGTACCCAGGGGAGCAGTACTTC; CDR3: CASSRGQYPGEQYF
D: NA; length: 15; size: once; J: TRBJ2-3; V: TRBV4-1; DNA: TGCGCCAGCAGCCACTCGGGGAGCGGCACAGATACGCAGTATTTT; CDR3: CASSHSGSGTDTQYF
D: TRBD1; length: 15; size: NA; J: TRBJ1-5; V: TRBV4-1; DNA: TGCGCCAGCAGCCAAGAGGACAGGTATCGACAGCCCCAGCATTTT; CDR3: CASSQEDRYRQPQHF
D: NA; length: 16; size: NA; J: TRBJ1-5; V: TRBV19; DNA: TGTGCCAGTAGTATAGGGGGGCGGACAAGCAATCAGCCCCAGCATTTT; CDR3: CASSIGGRTSNQPQHF
D: TRBD1; length: 14; size: NA; J: TRBJ2-3; V: TRBV2; DNA: TGTGCCAGCAGTGAGGACAGGTCCACAGATACGCAGTATTTT; CDR3: CASSEDRSTDTQYF
D: TRBD2; length: 14; size: few; J: TRBJ2-3; V: TRBV13; DNA: TGTGCCAGCAGCTTGGGACTAGGGGCGTGGACGCAGTATTTT; CDR3: CASSLGLGAWTQYF
D: NA; length: 10; size: NA; J: TRBJ1-1; V: TRBV25-1; DNA: TGTGCCAGCAGAGACACTGAAGCTTTCTTT; CDR3: CASRDTEAFF
D: NA; length: 12; size: NA; J: TRBJ1-2; V: TRBV6-4; DNA: TGTGCCAGCAGTGACGTGGGGCGAGGCTACACCTTC; CDR3: CASSDVGRGYTF
D: NA; length: 14; size: NA; J: TRBJ2-7; V: TRBV6-5; DNA: TGTGCCAGCAGTTACTCTGGGGGAGCTGGTGGGCAGTACTTC; CDR3: CASSYSGGAGGQYF
D: NA; length: 19; size: NA; J: TRBJ2-3; V: TRBV4-2; DNA: TGTGCCAGCAGCCAAGCTGGGAATTTTCGTAGCGCTAACACAGATACGCAGTATTTT; CDR3: CASSQAGNFRSANTDTQYF
D: TRBD1; length: 16; size: NA; J: TRBJ1-1; V: TRBV18; DNA: TGTGCCAGCTCACCACAGGGGGCCTTGCTGAACACTGAAGCTTTCTTT; CDR3: CASSPQGALLNTEAFF
D: TRBD1; length: 13; size: NA; J: TRBJ2-7; V: TRBV5-6; DNA: TGTGCCAGCAGCGGGACAGCGGCCTACGAGCAGTACTTC; CDR3: CASSGTAAYEQYF
D: NA; length: 13; size: once; J: TRBJ1-1; V: TRBV6-6; DNA: TGTGCCAGCCTCCCCCGGGGCGAGACTGAAGCTTTCTTT; CDR3: CASLPRGETEAFF